Detailed here is one T cell receptor beta chain. This record belongs to a study of blood T cell repertoires in COVID-19. Across the whole study: Acute and convalescent COVID-19 specimens originated in the United States, Italy and Spain. Sources were T cells, B-cell-depleted T cells, or PBMCs; the material itself was cDNA or gDNA.

All enrollees were about 18 to 100 years old and from about 24 US areas. Donors were grouped by their self-reported clinical history. TCRdb's copy holds only in-frame clones and misses some; the assay was immunoSEQ multiplex PCR. The repertoire holds some 220,000 clones, with more than 80% as singletons. Germline V lookup: CDR1 SGHRS, CDR2 YFSETQ. The CDR3 contains 13 residues. The V and J ends lost 4 bases and 4 bases respectively, with 11 bases between them. The sample comprised PBMCs or T cells enriched from blood (not recorded which). The TCR originated in a woman aged 18-29 years in a cohort exposed to, infected with or recovered from COVID-19 (not recorded which). The chain has TRBV5-1 and TRBJ2-5, with D tentatively TRBD1 (7 bases). The CDR3 nucleotides are TGCGCCAGCAGCCCCAGGGGGGTAGAGACCCAGTACTTC. Translating it yields CASSPRGVETQYF. Full variable domain (missing parts from reference TRBV5-1 and TRBJ2-5): KAGVTQTPRYLIKTRGQQVTLSCSPISGHRSVSWYQQTPGQGLQFLFEYFSETQRNKGNFPGRFSGRQFSNSRSEMNVSTLELGDSALYLCASSPRGVETQYFGPGTRLLVL.